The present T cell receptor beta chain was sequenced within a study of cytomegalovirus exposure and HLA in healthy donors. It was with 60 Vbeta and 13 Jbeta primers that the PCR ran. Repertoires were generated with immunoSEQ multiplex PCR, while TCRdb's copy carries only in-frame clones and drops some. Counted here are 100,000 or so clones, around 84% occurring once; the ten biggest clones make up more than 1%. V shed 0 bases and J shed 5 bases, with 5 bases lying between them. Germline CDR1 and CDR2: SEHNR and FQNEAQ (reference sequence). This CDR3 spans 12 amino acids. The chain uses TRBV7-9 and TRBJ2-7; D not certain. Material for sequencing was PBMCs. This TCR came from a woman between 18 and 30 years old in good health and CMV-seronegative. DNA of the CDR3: TGTGCCAGCAGCTTAGCTACGGACGAGCAGTACTTC. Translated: CASSLATDEQYF.